Each of the 9 T cell receptor beta chains below was sequenced from the same sample in a study of CD8 T cells in ankylosing spondylitis. The study's findings and limits: Apparently characteristic of ankylosing spondylitis blood was a TCR beta motif (fewer than 10 highly homologous variants).

Using its own MiXCR run on the 5' RACE reads, TCRdb lists one record per CDR3 protein. In the table there are about 700,000 distinct CDR3 sequences, roughly 19% of which are singletons. These receptors lack a known antigen. The source material was blood, either unsorted or a sorted T cell fraction (not recorded which). The receptor source for this set is a male donor with ankylosing spondylitis.

This chain links TRBV20-1 with TRBJ1-2, with D tentatively TRBD1 (5 bases). The CDR3 contains 14 residues. Germline V lookup: CDR1 DFQATT, CDR2 SNEGSKA (reference sequence). The ends were cut back, 1 base at V and 2 bases at J, with 11 bases in the middle. CDR3 region: CSARAWGQNYGYTF. The CDR3, as DNA: TGCAGTGCTAGAGCCTGGGGCCAGAACTATGGCTACACCTTC.

Many counts were recorded for this clonotype. The V gene is TRBV9, the J gene TRBJ2-1; D is uncertain. V was clipped by 3 bases and J by 3 bases, with 7 bases between them. CDR3 size: 13 residues. From germline, CDR1 is SGDLS and CDR2 YYNGEE. The CDR3 bases are TGTGCCAGCAGCGCGACTGGCTACAATGAGCAGTTCTTC. This codes for CASSATGYNEQFF.

The chain is built from TRBV30 and TRBJ2-1; TRBD1 aligns across 9 bases. The CDR3 spans 14 residues. Germline assignment: CDR1 GTSNPN and CDR2 SVGIG (reference sequence). J gave up 4 bases and V 4 bases, and 5 bases lay outside the gene matches. CDR3 nucleotide sequence: TGTGCCTGGATCGGACAGGGGATATACAATGAGCAGTTCTTC. It is translated as CAWIGQGIYNEQFF.

This chain joins TRBV3-1 and TRBJ2-3; the match to TRBD2 covers 8 bases. The germline V gene has CDR1 LGHDT and CDR2 YNNKEL (reference sequence). Trimming removed 3 bases from V and 8 bases from J; junction bases left unmatched: 7. CDR3 length: 14 residues. The CDR3 here is CASSHGTSGGTQYF. The CDR3 bases are TGTGCCAGCAGCCACGGGACTAGTGGAGGTACGCAGTATTTT.

In its sample, this clonotype was seen a few times. The chain is built from TRBV20-1 and TRBJ2-5; possibly TRBD2 for D (6 bases). Looked up from germline, CDR1 is DFQATT and CDR2 is SNEGSKA (reference sequence). V was cut by 0 bases and J by 4 bases, with 12 bases left in between. The CDR3 is 14 amino acids. CDR3 residues: CSARDSGTPETQYF. The DNA for the CDR3 is TGCAGTGCTAGAGACTCCGGGACTCCAGAGACCCAGTACTTC.

Only a few counts were recorded for this clonotype. CDR3 protein: CSGYPNQPSVDTQYF. DNA of the CDR3: TGCAGTGGATATCCAAACCAGCCCAGCGTCGATACGCAGTATTTT. V is TRBV20-1 and J is TRBJ2-3; no reliable D call. Germline V CDR1 and CDR2: DFQATT, SNEGSKA (reference sequence). The germline V and J ends were trimmed by 7 bases and 6 bases, with 23 bases remaining between them. The CDR3 spans 15 residues.

In this sample, this clonotype turned up many times. The chain links TRBV10-3 to TRBJ1-1; D uncertain. There are 14 residues in the CDR3. Germline V gene lookup returns CDR1 ENHRY and CDR2 SYGVKD. The V gene lost 2 bases and the J gene lost 1 base, with 8 bases spanning the gap. CDR3 loop: CAISESGGNTEAFF. The CDR3, as DNA: TGTGCCATCAGTGAGAGTGGAGGGAACACTGAAGCTTTCTTT.

This rearrangement joins TRBV5-1 to TRBJ1-5; possible D gene TRBD1, 5 bases. V dropped 6 bases and J dropped 1 base, with 20 bases sitting between them. The CDR3 is 17 residues long. Per the germline V gene, CDR1 is SGHRS and CDR2 is YFSETQ. This CDR3 reads CASTPTGGAESNQPQHF. CDR3 DNA: TGCGCCAGCACCCCAACGGGAGGGGCAGAGAGCAATCAGCCCCAGCATTTT.

The V and J genes are TRBV9 and TRBJ1-2; D is unresolved. The germline V gene encodes CDR1 SGDLS and CDR2 YYNGEE. V was clipped by 0 bases and J by 3 bases, with 12 bases between them. This CDR3 is built from 15 residues. The CDR3 is CASSVGTETYYGYTF. The CDR3 nucleotides are TGTGCCAGCAGCGTAGGGACCGAAACATACTATGGCTACACCTTC.